This entry lists 25 T cell receptor beta chains sequenced from one sample in a study of blood T cells in healthy people across ages. A second PCR of roughly 7 to 11 cycles used a sample-barcoded 5' primer and a J-beta primer mix. A single record per CDR3 protein comes from TCRdb applying MiXCR to the 5' RACE reads. The profile shows about 1.4 million distinct CDR3 sequences, approximately 59% of them singletons. The specimen sequenced was blood. The receptor source for this set is a young man in good health.

The chain carries TRBV3-1 and TRBJ2-7; no clear D gene. The V gene's germline CDR1 is LGHDT and CDR2 YNNKEL (reference sequence). The V end lost 2 bases, the J end lost 5 bases, and 10 bases lay between the germline ends. The CDR3 has 13 amino acids. This chain's CDR3 is CASSQRIVHEQYF. CDR3 DNA sequence: TGTGCCAGCAGCCAAAGGATTGTCCACGAGCAGTACTTC.

This clonotype has more than one count but fewer than ten. The V call is TRBV20-1, the J call TRBJ2-7; D may be TRBD1 (5 bases). The end of the DNA aligns better with TRBJ2-5, so the J call may be wrong. This CDR3 has 12 amino acids. Per the germline V gene, CDR1 is DFQATT and CDR2 is SNEGSKA (reference sequence). The CDR3 region is CSARTEKETQYF. The CDR3 DNA reads as TGCAGTGCTAGGACAGAAAAAGAGACCCAGTACTTC.

The rearrangement uses TRBV24-1 and TRBJ2-1; 8 bases agree with TRBD2. Trimming took 5 bases from V and 8 from J; bases not matched to a gene: 7. Germline assignment: CDR1 KGHDR and CDR2 SFDVKD. The CDR3 loop spans 14 amino acids. Here the CDR3 reads CATSAVGLVDEQFF. Here the CDR3 DNA reads TGTGCCACCAGTGCCGTGGGACTAGTGGATGAGCAGTTCTTC.

The chain has TRBV10-3 and TRBJ2-1; a weak D match, TRBD2 (5 bases). The CDR3 sequence is 16 residues long. CDR1 and CDR2 (germline): ENHRY, SYGVKD. V lost 10 bases to trimming and J lost 2 bases, with 21 bases between them. The CDR3 protein is CATQDHESGAYNEQFF. The CDR3 nucleotides read TGTGCCACCCAGGACCACGAGAGCGGAGCCTACAATGAGCAGTTCTTC.

The chain joins TRBV11-2 to TRBJ2-1; possible D gene TRBD2, 5 bases. The CDR3 runs to 17 residues. The V gene lost 0 bases and the J gene lost 9 bases, with 21 bases spanning the gap. The germline V gene has CDR1 SGHAT and CDR2 FQNNGV. The CDR3 coding sequence is TGTGCCAGCAGCTTAGACGGTCTAGCAGACCGAAAAAGTGAGCAGTTCTTC. Translated: CASSLDGLADRKSEQFF.

The rearrangement uses TRBV15 and TRBJ2-6; D is unresolved. Deletions cut 0 bases from V and 0 bases from J, with 6 bases between. The CDR3 has 16 amino acids. CDR1 LNHNV and CDR2 YYDKDF come from the germline V gene (reference sequence). The CDR3 loop reads CATSRDTISGANVLTF. CDR3 nucleotide sequence: TGTGCCACCAGCAGAGACACCATCTCTGGGGCCAACGTCCTGACTTTC.

This clonotype appeared a single time. The chain joins TRBV6-2 or TRBV6-3 to TRBJ2-1, with 8 positions matching TRBD1. The assigned J gene may be wrong: the sequence end matches TRBJ2-7 better. This CDR3 has 14 residues. CDR1 is MNHEY, CDR2 SVGEGT, per germline. Written as DNA, the CDR3 is TGTGCCAGCAGCCGACAGGGGAACACCGGGGAGCAGTACTTC. Encoded protein: CASSRQGNTGEQYF.

CDR3 region: CASRDRLRYGYTF. In DNA form, the CDR3 reads TGTGCCAGCAGAGATCGATTACGCTATGGCTACACCTTC. The chain links TRBV12-3 or TRBV12-4 to TRBJ1-2; unclear D gene. Deletions cut 6 bases from V and 4 bases from J, with 12 bases between. CDR3 length: 13 residues.

The CDR3 reads CASSQSRDRAPPDTQYF. The CDR3, as DNA: TGCGCCAGCAGCCAGAGCCGGGACAGGGCCCCCCCAGATACGCAGTATTTT. The chain is built from TRBV4-1 and TRBJ2-3, with TRBD1 matching over 9 bases. The V gene's germline CDR1 is MGHRA and CDR2 YSYEKL. The V and J ends lost 3 bases and 4 bases, in that order; junction bases with no gene match: 11. This CDR3 is built from 17 residues.

V gene TRBV20-1 combines with J gene TRBJ1-6; TRBD1 matches at 7 bases. This CDR3 has 14 residues. CDR1 and CDR2 from the germline V gene are DFQATT and SNEGSKA (reference sequence). Trimming took 3 bases from V and 3 from J; bases not matched to a gene: 2. The CDR3 DNA reads TGCAGTGCTAGGACAGGGTTCTATAATTCACCCCTCCACTTT. It specifies CSARTGFYNSPLHF.

This clonotype showed up just a few times. The rearrangement joins TRBV21-1 to TRBJ2-3; no DNA check was done on the table's D call, TRBD1. TRBV21-1 is a pseudogene. The CDR3 totals 18 residues. CDR3 sequence reads: CASSQHLDRDFITDTQYF. CDR3 coding DNA: TGTGCCAGCAGCCAACACCTAGACAGGGACTTTATCACAGATACGCAGTATTTT.

The genes are TRBV6-5 and TRBJ2-7; weak D call: TRBD1 (6 bases). Trimming took 5 bases from V and 2 from J, leaving 13 bases between them. The CDR3 spans 14 residues. CDR1 and CDR2 (germline): MNHEY, SVGAGI. The CDR3 protein is CASSATGHPYEQYF. CDR3 in DNA: TGTGCCAGCAGTGCCACGGGACATCCCTACGAGCAGTACTTC.

This clonotype was seen only a few times. The V call is TRBV4-1, the J call TRBJ2-1, with D tentatively TRBD2 (7 bases). With the DNA end fitting TRBJ2-7 better, the J assignment may be wrong. The germline V gene has CDR1 MGHRA and CDR2 YSYEKL. The CDR3 runs 18 residues. The CDR3 spells CASSQDPAGGGSSGEQYF. The CDR3 DNA sequence: TGCGCCAGCAGCCAAGATCCCGCTGGGGGCGGGAGCTCTGGCGAGCAGTACTTC.

The CDR3 spells CSAPQGSLSTSEHNEQFF. DNA for the CDR3: TGCAGTGCCCCCCAGGGTAGCTTGAGTACCTCAGAACACAATGAGCAGTTCTTC. The chain uses TRBV20-1 and TRBJ2-1; tentatively, D is TRBD1 (5 bases). The CDR3 covers 18 residues. V lost 6 bases and J 5 bases, leaving 29 bases between the germline ends. Germline lookup yields CDR1 DFQATT and CDR2 SNEGSKA (reference sequence).

The CDR3 region has the DNA TGCAGCGCTACAGGACTAGCGCAGGACGAGCAGTACTTC. It yields the protein CSATGLAQDEQYF. The rearrangement uses TRBV29-1 and TRBJ2-7, with TRBD2 matching over 9 bases. Trimming cost V 7 bases and J 5 bases; bases outside gene matches: 9. The CDR3 totals 13 residues. Germline CDR1 is SQVTM and CDR2 is ANQGSEA.

The chain links TRBV21-1 to TRBJ2-7. TRBV21-1 is marked as a pseudogene. The CDR3 runs 14 residues. The CDR3 DNA reads TGTGCCAGTAGCAGGAGACTGTACTCCTACGAGCAGTACTTC. Translated, it gives CASSRRLYSYEQYF.

This clonotype was found many times. The chain links TRBV6-5 to TRBJ2-2; the match to TRBD2 covers 9 bases. The CDR3 extends over 16 amino acids. The V gene end was trimmed by 6 bases and the J gene end by 5 bases; junction bases not matched to a gene: 10. CDR1 MNHEY and CDR2 SVGAGI come from the germline V gene. CDR3 in amino acids: CASRPAGTSLTGELFF. The CDR3 nucleotides are TGTGCCAGCAGGCCGGCCGGGACTAGCCTAACCGGGGAGCTGTTTTTT.

The chain has TRBV2 and TRBJ2-5, with D possibly matching TRBD2 (7 bases). Germline V gene data show CDR1 as SNHLY and CDR2 as FYNNEI. The CDR3 runs to 16 residues. Deletions cut 2 bases from V and 11 bases from J, with 24 bases between. The CDR3 spells CASSERGGGLYNEQYF. The CDR3 bases are TGTGCCAGCAGTGAAAGGGGCGGGGGCCTTTACAATGAGCAGTACTTC.

The sample holds one count of this clonotype. This rearrangement joins TRBV6-6 to TRBJ2-7; D is unresolved. Per the germline V gene, CDR1 is MNHNY and CDR2 is SVGAGI (reference sequence). The CDR3 totals 16 residues. Trimming removed 0 bases from V and 0 bases from J, with 12 bases in between. CDR3 sequence (DNA): TGTGCCAGCAGTTACTCGACTGCGCCTCCCTCCTACGAGCAGTACTTC. As protein: CASSYSTAPPSYEQYF.

This rearrangement joins TRBV20-1 to TRBJ1-1, with a weak D call TRBD1 (6 bases). Germline CDR1 DFQATT, CDR2 SNEGSKA (reference sequence). The CDR3 loop spans 13 amino acids. V lost 3 bases and J lost 4, with 12 bases in between. The CDR3 is CSASGGGITEAFF. CDR3 nucleotides: TGCAGTGCTAGTGGGGGCGGAATCACTGAAGCTTTCTTT.

The rearrangement joins TRBV7-2 to TRBJ2-3; possible D gene TRBD2, 6 bases. The CDR3 is 15 amino acids. CDR1 and CDR2 from the germline V gene are SGHTA and FQGNSA. Trimming left V 1 base short and J 1 base short, with 9 bases between. This CDR3 reads CASSLGGRRTDTQYF. The CDR3 bases are TGTGCCAGCAGCTTAGGAGGGAGGCGCACAGATACGCAGTATTTT.

The chain couples TRBV20-1 to TRBJ2-7, with D possibly being TRBD1 (5 bases). In germline, CDR1 is DFQATT, CDR2 SNEGSKA (reference sequence). V dropped 0 bases and J dropped 2 bases, with 14 bases sitting between them. The CDR3 consists of 15 residues. The CDR3 here is CSARDGALHPYEQYF. DNA for the CDR3: TGCAGTGCTAGAGATGGGGCGTTACACCCCTACGAGCAGTACTTC.

A few counts support this clonotype. The junction shows a germline mismatch at one end, possibly a read error. The chain combines TRBV7-6 with TRBJ1-5; D unresolved. The length of the CDR3 is 13 residues. Germline CDR1 SGHVS, CDR2 FNYEAQ. CDR3 nucleotides: TGCGCCAGCAGCTTTGGGCTCAATCAGCCCCAGCATTTT. Its protein is CASSFGLNQPQHF.

This clonotype was seen a few times. In nucleotides, the CDR3 is TGTGCCAGCAGCTTAGCCGGGACTAGCGGGAGCGGGCAGTACTTC. Protein product: CASSLAGTSGSGQYF. The V call is TRBV7-2, the J call TRBJ2-4, with TRBD2 matching over 14 bases. V was clipped by 0 bases and J by 13 bases; unmatched bases: 5. The CDR3 totals 15 residues. The germline CDR1 and CDR2 sequences are SGHTA and FQGNSA.

The chain carries TRBV6-2 or TRBV6-3 and TRBJ2-2; TRBD1 agrees at 8 bases. J was trimmed by 4 bases and V by 7 bases; bases with no gene match: 14. Germline CDR1 and CDR2: MNHEY and SVGEGT. The CDR3 is 17 amino acids. The CDR3 spells CASITGQGRDGTGELFF. CDR3 DNA sequence: TGTGCCAGCATAACAGGACAGGGCAGAGATGGCACCGGGGAGCTGTTTTTT.